The 6 T cell receptor beta chains reported below all come from one sample, sequenced in a study of blood T cell repertoires in COVID-19. Assay: immunoSEQ multiplex PCR; the TCRdb copy retains only in-frame clones and omits some. Seen here are 110,000 to 150,000 clones, approximately 80% observed once, and the top ten hold about 5%. Sequenced: peripheral blood. All receptors derive from a woman in her 50s with acute or convalescent COVID-19.

This chain connects TRBV30 to TRBJ2-3; 12 bases align to TRBD1. Germline CDR1 reads GTSNPN; CDR2 reads SVGIG (reference sequence). The CDR3 runs 17 residues. The V segment lost 0 bases and the J segment 2 bases; nucleotides outside the gene matches: 6. The CDR3 sequence: CAWSVIGDRGPTDTQYF. DNA of the CDR3: TGTGCCTGGAGTGTAATAGGGGACAGGGGGCCCACAGATACGCAGTATTTT.

The chain couples TRBV30 to TRBJ2-4, with D perhaps TRBD2 (6 bases). Per germline, CDR1 GTSNPN and CDR2 SVGIG (reference sequence). The CDR3 contains 14 residues. V was pared by 7 bases and J by 1 base, with 14 bases between. The CDR3 spells CASRNGGAKNIQYF. The CDR3 DNA reads as TGTGCCTCCCGTAATGGGGGGGCCAAAAACATTCAGTACTTC.

The V and J genes are TRBV7-9 and TRBJ2-5, with 7 bases that match TRBD2. V was pared by 0 bases and J by 3 bases, with 4 bases of the junction left unmatched. CDR3 length: 15 amino acids. The V gene's germline CDR1 is SEHNR and CDR2 FQNEAQ (reference sequence). The CDR3 loop reads CASSLAFAGEETQYF. CDR3 in DNA: TGTGCCAGCAGCTTAGCGTTCGCGGGGGAAGAGACCCAGTACTTC.

This chain links TRBV5-6 with TRBJ1-2; TRBD1 agrees at 7 bases. The ends lost 0 bases at V and 8 bases at J; junction bases unmatched: 13. This CDR3 region has 16 residues. CDR1 and CDR2 from the germline V gene are SGHDT and YYEEEE. CDR3 region: CASSLGRGGQAGGYTF. CDR3 DNA sequence: TGTGCCAGCAGCTTGGGGAGGGGCGGACAGGCGGGAGGCTACACCTTC.

This chain links TRBV29-1 with TRBJ1-2; 9 bases match TRBD1. V lost 6 bases, J lost 8 bases, and 7 bases stayed unmatched. Germline V lookup: CDR1 SQVTM, CDR2 ANQGSEA. The CDR3 contains 12 residues. The CDR3 loop is CSVTGTGNGYTF. Here the CDR3 DNA reads TGCAGCGTGACCGGGACAGGGAACGGCTACACCTTC.

V and J are TRBV7-2 and TRBJ2-2, with a weak D call TRBD1 (6 bases). This CDR3 contains 15 residues. Between the trimmed V and J ends, which lost 1 base and 6 bases, there was a span of 12 bases. From germline, CDR1 is SGHTA and CDR2 FQGNSA. The CDR3 nucleotides are TGTGCCAGCAGCTTAGTTTCGTCAGGGGCCGGGGAGCTGTTTTTT. As protein: CASSLVSSGAGELFF.